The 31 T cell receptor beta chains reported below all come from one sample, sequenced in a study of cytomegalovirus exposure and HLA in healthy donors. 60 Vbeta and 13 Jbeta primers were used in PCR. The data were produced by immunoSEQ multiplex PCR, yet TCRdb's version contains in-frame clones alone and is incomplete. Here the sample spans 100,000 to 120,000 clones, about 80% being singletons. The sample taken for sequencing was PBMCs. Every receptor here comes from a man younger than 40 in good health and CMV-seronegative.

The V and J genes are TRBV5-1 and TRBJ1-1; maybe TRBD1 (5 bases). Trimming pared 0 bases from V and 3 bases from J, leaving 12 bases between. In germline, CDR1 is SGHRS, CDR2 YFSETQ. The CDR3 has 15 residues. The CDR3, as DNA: TGCGCCAGCAGCTTGGGGCGGGGCGGGGACACTGAAGCTTTCTTT. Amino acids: CASSLGRGGDTEAFF.

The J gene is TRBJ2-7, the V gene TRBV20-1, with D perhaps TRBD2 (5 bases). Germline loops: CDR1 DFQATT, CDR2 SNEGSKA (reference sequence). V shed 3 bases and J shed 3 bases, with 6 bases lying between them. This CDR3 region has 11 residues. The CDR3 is CSASRGYEQYF. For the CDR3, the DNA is TGCAGTGCTAGCCGGGGCTACGAGCAGTACTTC.

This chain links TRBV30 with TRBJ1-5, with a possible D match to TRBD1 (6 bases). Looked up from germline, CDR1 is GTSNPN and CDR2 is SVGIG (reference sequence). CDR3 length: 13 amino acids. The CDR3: CASTGSGDQPQHF. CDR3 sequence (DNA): TGTGCATCCACAGGGTCTGGAGATCAGCCCCAGCATTTT. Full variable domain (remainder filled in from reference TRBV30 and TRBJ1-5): SQTIHQWPATLVQPVGSPLSLECTVEGTSNPNLYWYRQAAGRGLQLLFYSVGIGQISSEVPQNLSASRPQDRQFILSSKKLLLSDSGFYLCASTGSGDQPQHFGDGTRLSIL.

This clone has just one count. The CDR3 loop reads CASRRDRGGMNTEAFF. CDR3 bases: TGTGCCAGTAGGCGGGACAGGGGAGGGATGAACACTGAAGCTTTCTTT. The chain carries TRBV19 and TRBJ1-1, with 10 nucleotides matching TRBD1. The CDR3 sequence is 16 residues long. With V trimmed by 6 bases and J by 0 bases, 7 bases remained unmatched. The germline V gene encodes CDR1 LNHDA and CDR2 SQIVND (reference sequence).

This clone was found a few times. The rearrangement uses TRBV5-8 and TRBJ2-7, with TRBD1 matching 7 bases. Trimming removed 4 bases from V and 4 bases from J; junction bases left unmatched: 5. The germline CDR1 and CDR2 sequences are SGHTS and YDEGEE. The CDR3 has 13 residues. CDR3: CASSPDREYEQYF. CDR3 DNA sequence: TGTGCCAGCAGCCCCGACAGGGAATACGAGCAGTACTTC.

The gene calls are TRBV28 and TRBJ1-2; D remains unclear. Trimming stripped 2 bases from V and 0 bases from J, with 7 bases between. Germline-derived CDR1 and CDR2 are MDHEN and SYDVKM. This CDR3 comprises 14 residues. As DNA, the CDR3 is TGTGCCAGCAGTTTAGGCGGGGCTAACTATGGCTACACCTTC. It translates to CASSLGGANYGYTF.

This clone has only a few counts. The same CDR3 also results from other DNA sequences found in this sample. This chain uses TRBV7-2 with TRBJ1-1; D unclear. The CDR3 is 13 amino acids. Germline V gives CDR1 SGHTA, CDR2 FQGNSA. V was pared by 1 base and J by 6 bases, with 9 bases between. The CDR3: CASSLDRGAEAFF. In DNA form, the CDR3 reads TGTGCCAGCAGCTTAGACCGGGGAGCTGAAGCTTTCTTT.

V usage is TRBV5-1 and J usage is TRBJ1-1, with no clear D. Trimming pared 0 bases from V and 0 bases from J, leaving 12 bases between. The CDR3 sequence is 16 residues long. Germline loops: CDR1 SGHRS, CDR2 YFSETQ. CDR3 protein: CASSLGSVNMNTEAFF. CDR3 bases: TGCGCCAGCAGCTTGGGTTCCGTCAACATGAACACTGAAGCTTTCTTT.

CDR3 amino acids: CASSGDYLNTGELFF. The CDR3 region has the DNA TGTGCCAGCAGCGGGGACTATTTGAACACCGGGGAGCTGTTTTTT. The chain carries TRBV7-2 and TRBJ2-2; 7 nucleotides line up with TRBD2. V trimming: 5 bases; J trimming: 1 base; junction bases outside the gene matches: 4. The CDR3 length is 15 residues. Germline CDR1 SGHTA, CDR2 FQGNSA. Full variable domain (rest looked up from reference TRBV7-2 and TRBJ2-2): GAGVSQSPSNKVTEKGKDVELRCDPISGHTALYWYRQSLGQGLEFLIYFQGNSAPDKSGLPSDRFSAERTGGSVSTLTIQRTQQEDSAVYLCASSGDYLNTGELFFGEGSRLTVL.

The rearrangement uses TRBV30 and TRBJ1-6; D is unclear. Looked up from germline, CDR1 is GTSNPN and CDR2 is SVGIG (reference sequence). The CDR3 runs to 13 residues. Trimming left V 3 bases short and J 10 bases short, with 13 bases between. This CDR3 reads CAWSSGLESPLHF. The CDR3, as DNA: TGTGCCTGGAGCAGCGGGTTGGAATCACCCCTCCACTTT.

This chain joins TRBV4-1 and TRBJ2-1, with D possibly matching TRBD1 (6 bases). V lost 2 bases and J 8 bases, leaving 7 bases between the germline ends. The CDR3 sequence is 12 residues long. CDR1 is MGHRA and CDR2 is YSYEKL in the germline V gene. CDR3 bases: TGCGCCAGCAGCCAAACAGGGTATGAGCAGTTCTTC. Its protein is CASSQTGYEQFF.

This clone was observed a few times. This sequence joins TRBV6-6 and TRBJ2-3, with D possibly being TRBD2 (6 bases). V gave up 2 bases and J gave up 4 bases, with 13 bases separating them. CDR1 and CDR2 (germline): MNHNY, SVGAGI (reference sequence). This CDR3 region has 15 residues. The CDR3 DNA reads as TGTGCCAGCAGTTACGGGGGGAGTCGGGCAGATACGCAGTATTTT. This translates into CASSYGGSRADTQYF.

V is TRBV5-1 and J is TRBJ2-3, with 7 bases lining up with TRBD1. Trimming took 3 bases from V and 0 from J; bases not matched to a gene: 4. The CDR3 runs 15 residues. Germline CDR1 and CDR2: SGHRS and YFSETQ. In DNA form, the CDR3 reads TGCGCCAGCAGCTCCGGGACAGTGAGCACAGATACGCAGTATTTT. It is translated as CASSSGTVSTDTQYF. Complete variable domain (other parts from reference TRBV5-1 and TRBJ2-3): KAGVTQTPRYLIKTRGQQVTLSCSPISGHRSVSWYQQTPGQGLQFLFEYFSETQRNKGNFPGRFSGRQFSNSRSEMNVSTLELGDSALYLCASSSGTVSTDTQYFGPGTRLTVL.

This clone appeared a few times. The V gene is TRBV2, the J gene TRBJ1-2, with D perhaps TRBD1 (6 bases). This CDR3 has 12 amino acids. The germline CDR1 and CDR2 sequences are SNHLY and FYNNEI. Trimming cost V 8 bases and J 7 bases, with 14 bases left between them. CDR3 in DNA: TGTGCCAGCTTTCAGGGGAGCGGTGGCTACACCTTC. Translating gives CASFQGSGGYTF.

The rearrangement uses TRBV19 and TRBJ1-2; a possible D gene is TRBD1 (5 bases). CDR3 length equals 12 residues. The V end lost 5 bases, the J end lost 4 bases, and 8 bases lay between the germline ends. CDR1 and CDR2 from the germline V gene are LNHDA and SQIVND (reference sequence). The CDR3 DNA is TGTGCCAGTAGTGGCGGGACCTATGGCTACACCTTC. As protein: CASSGGTYGYTF.

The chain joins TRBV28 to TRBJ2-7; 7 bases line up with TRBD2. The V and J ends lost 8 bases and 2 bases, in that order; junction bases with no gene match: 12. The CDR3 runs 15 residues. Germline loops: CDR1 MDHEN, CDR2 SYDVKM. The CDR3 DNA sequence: TGTGCCAGCCGGGGGGAAGATTCCCGGGCCTACGAGCAGTACTTC. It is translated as CASRGEDSRAYEQYF.

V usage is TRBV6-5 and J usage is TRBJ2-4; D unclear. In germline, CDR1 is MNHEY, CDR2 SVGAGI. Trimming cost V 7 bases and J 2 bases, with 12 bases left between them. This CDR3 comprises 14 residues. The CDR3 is CASTPSDTKNIQYF. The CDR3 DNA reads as TGTGCCAGCACCCCCAGTGATACCAAAAACATTCAGTACTTC.

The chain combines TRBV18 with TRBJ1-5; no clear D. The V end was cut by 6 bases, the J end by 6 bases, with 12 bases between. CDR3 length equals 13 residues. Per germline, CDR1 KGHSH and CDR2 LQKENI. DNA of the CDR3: TGTGCCAGCTCCCCCGACAAGCTTCAGCCCCAGCATTTT. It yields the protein CASSPDKLQPQHF.

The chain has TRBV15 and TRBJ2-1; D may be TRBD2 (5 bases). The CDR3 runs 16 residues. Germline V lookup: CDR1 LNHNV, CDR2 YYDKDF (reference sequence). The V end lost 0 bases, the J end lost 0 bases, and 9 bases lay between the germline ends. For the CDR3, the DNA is TGTGCCACCAGCAGAGATCGTCGGGGCTCCTACAATGAGCAGTTCTTC. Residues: CATSRDRRGSYNEQFF.

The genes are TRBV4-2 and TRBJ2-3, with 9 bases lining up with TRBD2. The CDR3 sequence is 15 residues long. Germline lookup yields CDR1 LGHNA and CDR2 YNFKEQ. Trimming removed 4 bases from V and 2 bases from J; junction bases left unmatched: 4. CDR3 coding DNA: TGTGCCAGCAGCCGGACTAGCGTAACCACAGATACGCAGTATTTT. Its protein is CASSRTSVTTDTQYF.

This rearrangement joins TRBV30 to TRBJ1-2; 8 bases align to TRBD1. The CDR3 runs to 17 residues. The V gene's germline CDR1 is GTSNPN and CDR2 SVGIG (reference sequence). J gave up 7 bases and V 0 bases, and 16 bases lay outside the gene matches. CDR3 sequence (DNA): TGTGCCTGGAGTGTACCCCTCGACAGGGGCCGAATCCTTGGCTACACCTTC. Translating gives CAWSVPLDRGRILGYTF.

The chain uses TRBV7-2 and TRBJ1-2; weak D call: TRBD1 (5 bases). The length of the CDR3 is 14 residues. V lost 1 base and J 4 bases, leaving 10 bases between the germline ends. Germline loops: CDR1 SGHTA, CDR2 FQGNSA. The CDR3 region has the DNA TGTGCCAGCAGCTTAGAGACCAGGGCCTATGGCTACACCTTC. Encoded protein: CASSLETRAYGYTF.

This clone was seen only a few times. The chain's CDR3 is CASSIRETEAFF. The DNA of the CDR3 is TGTGCCAGTAGTATAAGGGAGACTGAAGCTTTCTTT. The chain is built from TRBV19 and TRBJ1-1; no reliable D call. The length of the CDR3 is 12 residues. Trimming removed 2 bases from V and 5 bases from J, with 6 bases in between. The germline V gene encodes CDR1 LNHDA and CDR2 SQIVND (reference sequence).

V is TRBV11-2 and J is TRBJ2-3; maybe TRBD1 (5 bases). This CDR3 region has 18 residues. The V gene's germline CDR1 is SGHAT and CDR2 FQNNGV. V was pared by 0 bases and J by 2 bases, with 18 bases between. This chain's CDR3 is CASSLDLRLWGSTDTQYF. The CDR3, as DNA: TGTGCCAGCAGCTTAGATCTGAGGTTGTGGGGCTCCACAGATACGCAGTATTTT.

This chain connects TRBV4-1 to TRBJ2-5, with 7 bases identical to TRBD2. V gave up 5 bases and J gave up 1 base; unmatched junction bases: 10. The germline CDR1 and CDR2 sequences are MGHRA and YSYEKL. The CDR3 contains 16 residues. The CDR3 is CASSSRGEQVQETQYF. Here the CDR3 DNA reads TGCGCCAGCAGCTCCCGGGGGGAGCAGGTCCAAGAGACCCAGTACTTC.

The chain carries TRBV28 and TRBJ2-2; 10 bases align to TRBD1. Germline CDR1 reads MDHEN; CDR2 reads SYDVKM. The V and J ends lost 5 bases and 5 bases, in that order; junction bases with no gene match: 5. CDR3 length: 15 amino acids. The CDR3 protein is CASSTRTGGTGELFF. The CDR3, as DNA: TGTGCCAGCAGTACCCGGACAGGGGGGACCGGGGAGCTGTTTTTT.

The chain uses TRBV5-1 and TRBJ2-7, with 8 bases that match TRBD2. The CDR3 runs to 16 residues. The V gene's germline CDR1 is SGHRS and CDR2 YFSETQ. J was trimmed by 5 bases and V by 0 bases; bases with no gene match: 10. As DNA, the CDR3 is TGCGCCAGCAGCTTGGGGGCCAGCGGGAGAGTCAACGAGCAGTACTTC. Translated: CASSLGASGRVNEQYF.

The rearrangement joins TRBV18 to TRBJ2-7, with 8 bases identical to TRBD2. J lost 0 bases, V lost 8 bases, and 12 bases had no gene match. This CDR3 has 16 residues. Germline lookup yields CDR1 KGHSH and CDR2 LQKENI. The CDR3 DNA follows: TGTGCCAGCGCAACAACCGAACTAGCGGCCTCCTACGAGCAGTACTTC. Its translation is CASATTELAASYEQYF.

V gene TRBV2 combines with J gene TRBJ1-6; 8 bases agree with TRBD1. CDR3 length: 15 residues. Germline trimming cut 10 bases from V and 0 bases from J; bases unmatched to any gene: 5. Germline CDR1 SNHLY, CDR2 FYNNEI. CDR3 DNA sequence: TGTGCCACCAGCACAGGGGGCTCCTATAATTCACCCCTCCACTTT. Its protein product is CATSTGGSYNSPLHF.

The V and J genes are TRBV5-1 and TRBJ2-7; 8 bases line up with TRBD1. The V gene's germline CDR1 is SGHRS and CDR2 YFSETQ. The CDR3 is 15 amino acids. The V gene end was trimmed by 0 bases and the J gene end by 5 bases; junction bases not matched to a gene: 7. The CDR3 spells CASSLERTGMDEQYF. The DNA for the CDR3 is TGCGCCAGCAGCTTGGAGCGGACAGGGATGGACGAGCAGTACTTC.

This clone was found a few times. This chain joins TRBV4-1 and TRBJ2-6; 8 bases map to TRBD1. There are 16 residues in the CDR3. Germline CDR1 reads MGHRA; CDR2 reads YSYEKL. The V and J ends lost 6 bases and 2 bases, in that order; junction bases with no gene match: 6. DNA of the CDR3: TGCGCCAGCAGGACCCCCAGGGGGCCTGGGGCCAACGTCCTGACTTTC. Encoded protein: CASRTPRGPGANVLTF.